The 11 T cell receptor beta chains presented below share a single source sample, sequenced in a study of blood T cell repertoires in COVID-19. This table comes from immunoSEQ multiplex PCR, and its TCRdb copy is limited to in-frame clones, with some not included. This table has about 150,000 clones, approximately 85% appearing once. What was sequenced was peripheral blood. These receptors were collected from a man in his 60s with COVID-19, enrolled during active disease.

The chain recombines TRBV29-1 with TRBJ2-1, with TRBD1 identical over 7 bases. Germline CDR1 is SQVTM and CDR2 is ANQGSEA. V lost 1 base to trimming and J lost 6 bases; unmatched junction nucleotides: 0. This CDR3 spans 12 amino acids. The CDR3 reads CSVEAGGNEQFF. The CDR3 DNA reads TGCAGCGTTGAAGCAGGGGGCAATGAGCAGTTCTTC.

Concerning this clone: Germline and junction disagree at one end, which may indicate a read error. DNA for the CDR3: TGTGCTAGCAGCTTATCCATGAACACTGAAGCTTTCTTT. As protein: CASSLSMNTEAFF. The V gene is TRBV7-7, the J gene TRBJ1-1; D uncertain. There are 13 residues in the CDR3. Germline values: CDR1 SSHAT, CDR2 FNYEAQ (reference sequence).

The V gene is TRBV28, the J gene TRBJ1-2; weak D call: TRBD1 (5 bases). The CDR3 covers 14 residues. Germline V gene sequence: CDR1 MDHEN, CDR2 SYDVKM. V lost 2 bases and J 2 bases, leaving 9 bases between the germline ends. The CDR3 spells CASSLPRQNYGYTF. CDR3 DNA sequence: TGTGCCAGCAGTTTACCCCGACAGAACTATGGCTACACCTTC.

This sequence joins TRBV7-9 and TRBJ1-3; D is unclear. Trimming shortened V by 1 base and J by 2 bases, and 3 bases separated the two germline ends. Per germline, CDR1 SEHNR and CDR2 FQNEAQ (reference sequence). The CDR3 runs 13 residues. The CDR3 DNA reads TGTGCCAGCAGCTTAGGTACTGGAAACACCATATATTTT. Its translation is CASSLGTGNTIYF. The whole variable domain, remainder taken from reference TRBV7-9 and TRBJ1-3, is DTGVSQNPRHKITKRGQNVTFRCDPISEHNRLYWYRQTLGQGPEFLTYFQNEAQLEKSRLLSDRFSAERPKGSFSTLEIQRTEQGDSAMYLCASSLGTGNTIYFGEGSWLTVV.

Here the CDR3 DNA reads TGTGCCACCAGTGATGGGCCACAGGCCGGGAACACTGAAGCTTTCTTT. Amino acid sequence: CATSDGPQAGNTEAFF. V usage is TRBV24-1 and J usage is TRBJ1-1; possible D gene TRBD1, 5 bases. Trimming took 3 bases from V and 1 from J, leaving 14 bases between them. The CDR3 sequence is 16 residues long. Germline V gene lookup returns CDR1 KGHDR and CDR2 SFDVKD.

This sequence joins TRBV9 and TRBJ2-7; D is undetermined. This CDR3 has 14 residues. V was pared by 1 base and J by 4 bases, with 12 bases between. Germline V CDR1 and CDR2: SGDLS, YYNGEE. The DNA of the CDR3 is TGTGCCAGCAGCGTAACATCAGTTTCGTACGAGCAGTACTTC. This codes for CASSVTSVSYEQYF.

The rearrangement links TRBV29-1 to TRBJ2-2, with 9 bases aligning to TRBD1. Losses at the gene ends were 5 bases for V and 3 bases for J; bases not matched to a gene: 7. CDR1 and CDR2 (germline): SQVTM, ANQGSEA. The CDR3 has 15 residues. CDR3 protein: CSVPTGTGYTGELFF. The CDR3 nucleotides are TGCAGCGTTCCGACCGGGACAGGGTACACCGGGGAGCTGTTTTTT.

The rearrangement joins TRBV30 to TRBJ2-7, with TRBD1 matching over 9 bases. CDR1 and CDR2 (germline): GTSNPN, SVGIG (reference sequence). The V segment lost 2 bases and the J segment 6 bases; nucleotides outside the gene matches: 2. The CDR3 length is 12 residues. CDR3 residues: CAWSRTGAEQYF. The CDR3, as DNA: TGTGCCTGGAGTAGGACAGGGGCCGAGCAGTACTTC.

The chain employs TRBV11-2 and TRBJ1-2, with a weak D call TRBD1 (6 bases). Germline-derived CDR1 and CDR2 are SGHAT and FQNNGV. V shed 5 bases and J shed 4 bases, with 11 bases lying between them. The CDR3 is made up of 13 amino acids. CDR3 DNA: TGTGCCAGCAGCATACAGGGTACCTATGGCTACACCTTC. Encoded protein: CASSIQGTYGYTF. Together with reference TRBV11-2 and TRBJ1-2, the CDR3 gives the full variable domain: EAGVAQSPRYKIIEKRQSVAFWCNPISGHATLYWYQQILGQGPKLLIQFQNNGVVDDSQLPKDRFSAERLKGVDSTLKIQPAKLEDSAVYLCASSIQGTYGYTFGSGTRLTVV.

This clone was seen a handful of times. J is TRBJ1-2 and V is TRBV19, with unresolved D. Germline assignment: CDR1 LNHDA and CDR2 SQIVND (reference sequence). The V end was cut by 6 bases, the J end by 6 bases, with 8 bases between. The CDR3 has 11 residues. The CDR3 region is CASSYSNGYTF. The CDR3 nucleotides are TGTGCCAGTAGCTACAGCAATGGCTACACCTTC.

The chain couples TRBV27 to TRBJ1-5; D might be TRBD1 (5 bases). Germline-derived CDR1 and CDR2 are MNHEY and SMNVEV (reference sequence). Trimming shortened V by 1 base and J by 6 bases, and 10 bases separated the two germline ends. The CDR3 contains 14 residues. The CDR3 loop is CASSLLGEGQPQHF. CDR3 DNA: TGTGCCAGCAGTTTATTAGGGGAAGGTCAGCCCCAGCATTTT.